Following are 18 T cell receptor beta chains from one sample sequenced in a study of blood T cell repertoires in COVID-19. TCRdb's table, derived via immunoSEQ multiplex PCR, lists solely in-frame clones and lacks some. Seen here are more than 100,000 clones, around 87% observed once, and the top ten hold approximately 3.3%. Sequences were obtained from peripheral blood. These receptor sequences come from a woman aged 55 to 70 with acute or convalescent COVID-19.

The chain has TRBV5-1 and TRBJ2-1; possible D gene TRBD1, 6 bases. V lost 3 bases and J 4 bases, leaving 8 bases between the germline ends. Germline V gene lookup returns CDR1 SGHRS and CDR2 YFSETQ. This CDR3 comprises 13 residues. The CDR3 sequence is CASSSTGYNEQFF. Written as DNA, the CDR3 is TGCGCCAGCAGCTCGACAGGTTACAATGAGCAGTTCTTC.

The rearrangement links TRBV18 to TRBJ2-5, with no clear D. Per the germline V gene, CDR1 is KGHSH and CDR2 is LQKENI. The CDR3 length is 11 residues. V was pared by 4 bases and J by 5 bases, with 5 bases between. DNA for the CDR3: TGTGCCAGCTCACTACTTGAGACCCAGTACTTC. Encoded protein: CASSLLETQYF.

The genes are TRBV5-1 and TRBJ2-3, with 11 positions matching TRBD1. This CDR3 is 16 amino acids long. In germline, CDR1 is SGHRS, CDR2 YFSETQ. Unmatched junction bases numbered 4, after V lost 0 bases and J lost 4 bases. Here the CDR3 DNA reads TGCGCCAGCAGCTTGGCGCGGACAGGGGGCGCAGATACGCAGTATTTT. Translation gives CASSLARTGGADTQYF.

This chain links TRBV24-1 with TRBJ2-2, with a weak D call TRBD1 (5 bases). Looked up from germline, CDR1 is KGHDR and CDR2 is SFDVKD. The germline V and J ends were trimmed by 4 bases and 3 bases, with 11 bases remaining between them. The CDR3 is 15 amino acids. CDR3 nucleotide sequence: TGTGCCACCAGTGACCCCGACAGCTACACCGGGGAGCTGTTTTTT. This codes for CATSDPDSYTGELFF.

The chain couples TRBV6-1 to TRBJ2-3; D possibly corresponds to TRBD2 (5 bases). The V and J ends lost 3 bases and 1 base respectively, with 11 bases between them. This CDR3 is 15 amino acids long. CDR1 and CDR2 (germline): MNHNS, SASEGT. The DNA of the CDR3 is TGTGCCAGCAGTGATGGGAGCCCTCGCACAGATACGCAGTATTTT. This encodes CASSDGSPRTDTQYF.

The V and J genes are TRBV19 and TRBJ1-2, with 7 bases matching TRBD1. The CDR3 is 16 residues long. Germline V lookup: CDR1 LNHDA, CDR2 SQIVND (reference sequence). V dropped 4 bases and J dropped 1; count of bases not matched to a gene: 9. CDR3 sequence (DNA): TGTGCCAGTAGTACCCACAGGGGATCATATAACTATGGCTACACCTTC. Its translation: CASSTHRGSYNYGYTF.

This clone appeared once. The chain carries TRBV9 and TRBJ1-1; TRBD1 aligns across 7 bases. The CDR3 is made up of 16 amino acids. The trim removed 0 bases at V and 5 bases at J, leaving 10 bases unmatched. CDR1 and CDR2 (germline): SGDLS, YYNGEE. This CDR3 is CASSVAPGGSGTEAFF. CDR3 in DNA: TGTGCCAGCAGCGTAGCTCCAGGGGGTTCGGGAACTGAAGCTTTCTTT.

This chain joins TRBV19 and TRBJ2-6, with 7 bases identical to TRBD1. The J segment lost 1 base and the V segment lost 2 bases, leaving 11 bases of the junction unmatched. Germline V CDR1 and CDR2: LNHDA, SQIVND (reference sequence). The CDR3 is 19 amino acids. The CDR3: CASSIKGNRGRSGANVLTF. The CDR3 nucleotides are TGTGCCAGTAGTATAAAAGGTAACAGGGGCCGATCTGGGGCCAACGTCCTGACTTTC.

The chain joins TRBV30 to TRBJ1-3, with 8 bases lining up with TRBD1. The CDR3 consists of 14 residues. Germline V gene sequence: CDR1 GTSNPN, CDR2 SVGIG (reference sequence). Trimming took 4 bases from V and 6 from J; bases not matched to a gene: 8. The CDR3 protein is CAWNLGQGKNTIYF. CDR3 DNA sequence: TGTGCCTGGAATCTCGGACAGGGAAAAAACACCATATATTTT.

V usage is TRBV11-2 and J usage is TRBJ1-6, with a weak D call TRBD1 (6 bases). V was shortened by 3 bases and J by 8 bases, with 14 bases between the two germline ends. The CDR3 covers 15 residues. Per the germline V gene, CDR1 is SGHAT and CDR2 is FQNNGV. The CDR3 nucleotides read TGTGCCAGCAGCTTGTCAGGGGTGGCAGATTCACCCCTCCACTTT. It codes for CASSLSGVADSPLHF.

This chain uses TRBV19 with TRBJ1-1, with D unclear. This CDR3 region has 15 residues. CDR1 and CDR2 (germline): LNHDA, SQIVND (reference sequence). The ends were cut back, 0 bases at V and 4 bases at J, with 12 bases in the middle. The CDR3 is CASSIDDTPRTEAFF. The CDR3 nucleotides read TGTGCCAGTAGTATAGATGACACCCCGCGCACTGAAGCTTTCTTT.

The chain has TRBV11-2 and TRBJ1-3; 7 nucleotides align to TRBD1. V lost 4 bases to trimming and J lost 0 bases; unmatched junction nucleotides: 15. There are 19 residues in the CDR3. Germline CDR1 SGHAT, CDR2 FQNNGV. The CDR3 sequence is CASSSKLGMWDSSGNTIYF. For the CDR3, the DNA is TGTGCCAGCAGCTCAAAGCTGGGGATGTGGGACAGCTCTGGAAACACCATATATTTT.

V gene TRBV27 combines with J gene TRBJ2-7; D is perhaps TRBD1 (6 bases). With 7 bases removed from V and 0 bases from J, the gap between germline ends came to 28 bases. Germline V gene data show CDR1 as MNHEY and CDR2 as SMNVEV (reference sequence). CDR3 length: 19 amino acids. DNA of the CDR3: TGTGCCAGCACCTCGAGGGGGTTTTTAAAGACGGAGAGCTCCTACGAGCAGTACTTC. It specifies CASTSRGFLKTESSYEQYF.

The V and J genes are TRBV28 and TRBJ1-2, with D unresolved. V was trimmed by 6 bases and J by 4 bases, leaving 18 bases between them. The CDR3 is made up of 15 amino acids. Germline V gene data show CDR1 as MDHEN and CDR2 as SYDVKM. CDR3 sequence (DNA): TGTGCCAGCAGCCCGGGTAGGAGAGTTTTCTATGGCTACACCTTC. It translates to CASSPGRRVFYGYTF.

Notes on this clone: This same CDR3 is encoded by further DNA sequences in the sample. In nucleotides, the CDR3 is TGTGCCAGCAGCTTAGAGGGAGGGAGTCAGCCCCAGCATTTT. It specifies CASSLEGGSQPQHF. The chain employs TRBV7-9 and TRBJ1-5; D is ambiguous. V was pared by 1 base and J by 6 bases, with 10 bases between. The CDR3 extends over 14 amino acids. CDR1 SEHNR and CDR2 FQNEAQ come from the germline V gene (reference sequence).

The V call is TRBV27, the J call TRBJ2-1; 13 bases map to TRBD2. There are 19 residues in the CDR3. J lost 0 bases, V lost 2 bases, and 7 bases had no gene match. The germline CDR1 and CDR2 sequences are MNHEY and SMNVEV (reference sequence). The CDR3 sequence is CASSLKGLAGVSSYNEQFF. DNA for the CDR3: TGTGCCAGCAGTTTAAAAGGACTAGCGGGAGTAAGCTCCTACAATGAGCAGTTCTTC.

This clone was detected only a few times. The chain employs TRBV5-4 and TRBJ1-6, with 9 nucleotides matching TRBD1. CDR3 length equals 15 residues. The V gene end was trimmed by 0 bases and the J gene end by 10 bases; junction bases not matched to a gene: 5. Germline V gives CDR1 SGHNT, CDR2 YYREEE (reference sequence). CDR3 amino acids: CASSLGTGVGSPLHF. The CDR3 nucleotides read TGTGCCAGCAGCTTGGGGACAGGGGTGGGCTCACCCCTCCACTTT.

CDR3 bases: TGTGCCAGCAGCCCAGGGTATAATTCACCCCTCCACTTT. Translating gives CASSPGYNSPLHF. V usage is TRBV7-9 and J usage is TRBJ1-6, with D possibly being TRBD1 (5 bases). Looked up from germline, CDR1 is SEHNR and CDR2 is FQNEAQ (reference sequence). V was shortened by 5 bases and J by 4 bases, with 6 bases between the two germline ends. The CDR3 has 13 amino acids.